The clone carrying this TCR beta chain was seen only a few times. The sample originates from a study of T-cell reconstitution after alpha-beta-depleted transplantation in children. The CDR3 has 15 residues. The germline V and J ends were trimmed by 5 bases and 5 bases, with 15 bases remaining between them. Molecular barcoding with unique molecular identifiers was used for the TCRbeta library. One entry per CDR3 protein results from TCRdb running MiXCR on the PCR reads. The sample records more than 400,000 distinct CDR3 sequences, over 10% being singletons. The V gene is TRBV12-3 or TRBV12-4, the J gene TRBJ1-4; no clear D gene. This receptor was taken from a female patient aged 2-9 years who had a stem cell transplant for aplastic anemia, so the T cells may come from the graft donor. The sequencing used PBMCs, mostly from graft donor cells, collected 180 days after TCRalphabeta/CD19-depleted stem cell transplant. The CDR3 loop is CASSPQDWRNEKLFF. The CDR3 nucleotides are TGTGCCAGCAGTCCTCAGGACTGGCGGAATGAAAAACTGTTTTTT.